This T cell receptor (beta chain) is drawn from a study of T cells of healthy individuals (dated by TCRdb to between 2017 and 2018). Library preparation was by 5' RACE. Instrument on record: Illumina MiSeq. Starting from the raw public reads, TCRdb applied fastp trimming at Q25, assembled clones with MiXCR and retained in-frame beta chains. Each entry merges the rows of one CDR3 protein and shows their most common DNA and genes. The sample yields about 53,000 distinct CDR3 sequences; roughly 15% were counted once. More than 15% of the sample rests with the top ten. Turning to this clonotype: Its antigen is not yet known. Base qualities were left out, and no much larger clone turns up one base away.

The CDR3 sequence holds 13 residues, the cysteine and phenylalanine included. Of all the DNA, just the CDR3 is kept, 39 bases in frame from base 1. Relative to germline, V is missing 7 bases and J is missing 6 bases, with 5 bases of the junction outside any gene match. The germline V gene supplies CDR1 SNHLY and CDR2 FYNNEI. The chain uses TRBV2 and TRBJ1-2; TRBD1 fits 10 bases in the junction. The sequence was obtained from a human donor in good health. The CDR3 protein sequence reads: CASTKGTGDGYTF. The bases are TGTGCCAGCACCAAGGGGACAGGGGATGGCTACACCTTC.